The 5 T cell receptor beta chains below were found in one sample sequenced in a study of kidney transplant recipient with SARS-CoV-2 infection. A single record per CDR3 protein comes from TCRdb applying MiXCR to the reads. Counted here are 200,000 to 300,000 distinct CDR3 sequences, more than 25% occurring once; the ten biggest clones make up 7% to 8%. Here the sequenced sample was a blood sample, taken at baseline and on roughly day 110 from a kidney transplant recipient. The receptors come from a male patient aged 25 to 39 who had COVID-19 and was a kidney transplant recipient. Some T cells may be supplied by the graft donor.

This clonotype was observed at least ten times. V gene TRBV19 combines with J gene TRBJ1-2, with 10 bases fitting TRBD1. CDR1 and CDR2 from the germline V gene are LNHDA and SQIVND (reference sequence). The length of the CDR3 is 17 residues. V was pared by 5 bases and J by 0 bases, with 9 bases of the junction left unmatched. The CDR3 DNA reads TGTGCCAGTAGTCCGTTGGGGACAGGGGTTCCTAACTATGGCTACACCTTC. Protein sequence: CASSPLGTGVPNYGYTF.

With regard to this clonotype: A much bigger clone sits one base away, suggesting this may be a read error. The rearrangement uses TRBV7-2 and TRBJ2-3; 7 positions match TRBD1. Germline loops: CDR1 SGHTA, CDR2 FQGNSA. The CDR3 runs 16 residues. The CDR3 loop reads CASTTRRGGTADTRYF. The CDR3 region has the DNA TGTGCCAGCACCACACGAAGAGGGGGCACGGCAGATACGCGGTATTTT.

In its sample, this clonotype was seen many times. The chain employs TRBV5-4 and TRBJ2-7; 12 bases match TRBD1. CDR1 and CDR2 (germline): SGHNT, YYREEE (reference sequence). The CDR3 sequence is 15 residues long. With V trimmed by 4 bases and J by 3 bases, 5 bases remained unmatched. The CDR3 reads CASSPGTGGIYEQYF. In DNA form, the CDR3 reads TGTGCCAGCAGCCCAGGGACAGGGGGCATCTACGAGCAGTACTTC.

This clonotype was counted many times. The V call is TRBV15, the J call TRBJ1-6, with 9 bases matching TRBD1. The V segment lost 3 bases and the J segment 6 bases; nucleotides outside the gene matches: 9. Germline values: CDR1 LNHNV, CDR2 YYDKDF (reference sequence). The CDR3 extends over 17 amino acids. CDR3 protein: CATSSELGQGPNSPLHF. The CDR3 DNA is TGTGCCACCAGCAGTGAATTGGGACAGGGTCCTAATTCACCCCTCCACTTT.

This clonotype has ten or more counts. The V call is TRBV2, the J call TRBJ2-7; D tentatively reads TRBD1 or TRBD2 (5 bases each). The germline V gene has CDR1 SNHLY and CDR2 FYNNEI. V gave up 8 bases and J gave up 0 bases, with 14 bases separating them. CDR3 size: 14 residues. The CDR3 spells CASSFVGTSYEQYF. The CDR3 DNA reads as TGTGCCAGCTCATTCGTAGGGACCTCCTACGAGCAGTACTTC.